This is a list of T cell receptor beta chains from one sample in a study of graft-versus-host responses after intestinal transplantation. TCRdb's copy holds only in-frame clones and misses some; the assay was immunoSEQ multiplex PCR. The sample contains under 150,000 clones, around 90% of which appear only once. These receptors' antigens are unknown. The sequencing here drew on unstimulated CD4+ T cells sorted from spleen or lymph node cells, taken before intestinal transplant. These receptors were collected from a human donor who received an intestinal transplant. The CDR3 runs from the conserved cysteine through the conserved F or W. A D gene is named only where the DNA matches it firmly. The listing skips clone size in some rows; elsewhere it reads once, few, many or a size class.

TRBD1	TRBJ2-3	TRBV14	.	CASSPGQGIMRLTDTQYF	TGTGCCAGCAGCCCGGGACAGGGGATAATGAGGCTCACAGATACGCAGTATTTT
TRBD2	TRBJ2-7	TRBV6-6	.	CASRRGEIPSDEQYF	TGTGCCAGCAGACGGGGGGAAATCCCCTCCGACGAGCAGTACTTC
.	TRBJ2-7	TRBV9	.	CASSVGGSYEQYF	TGTGCCAGCAGCGTAGGGGGTTCCTACGAGCAGTACTTC
.	TRBJ2-5	TRBV4-1	.	CASSHLQETQYF	TGCGCCAGCAGCCATCTCCAAGAGACCCAGTACTTC
TRBD1	TRBJ1-2	TRBV9	.	CASSNVDRTRYTF	TGTGCCAGCAGTAACGTGGACAGGACTCGCTACACCTTC
.	TRBJ2-7	TRBV20-1	.	CSADNIGGQYF	TGCAGTGCTGACAATATCGGGGGGCAGTACTTC
TRBD1	TRBJ1-5	TRBV30	.	CAWSRGQGRNQPQHF	TGTGCCTGGAGTAGGGGGCAGGGAAGAAATCAGCCCCAGCATTTT
.	TRBJ1-2	TRBV20-1	.	CSARASYGYTF	TGCAGTGCCCGGGCGAGCTATGGCTACACCTTC
.	TRBJ2-7	TRBV29-1	.	CSVGHTGHYEQYF	TGCAGCGTTGGTCATACAGGGCACTACGAGCAGTACTTC
.	TRBJ1-1	TRBV2	.	CASSERGGGNTEAFF	TGTGCCAGCAGTGAAAGGGGAGGGGGGAACACTGAAGCTTTCTTT
.	TRBJ1-6	TRBV5-6	.	CASSDTINSPLHF	TGTGCCAGCAGCGACACGATTAATTCACCCCTCCACTTT
TRBD1	TRBJ1-6	TRBV27	.	CASKDRENSPLHF	TGTGCCAGCAAGGACAGGGAGAATTCACCCCTCCACTTT
.	TRBJ1-6	TRBV18	.	CASSPATRGNSPLHF	TGTGCCAGCTCACCAGCTACTCGGGGGAATTCACCCCTCCACTTT
.	TRBJ1-2	TRBV29-1	once	CSVERAGADYTF	TGCAGCGTTGAAAGGGCGGGGGCGGACTACACCTTC
TRBD2	TRBJ2-7	TRBV2	.	CASSPSGVAEQYF	TGTGCCAGCAGTCCTAGCGGGGTCGCCGAGCAGTACTTC
TRBD2	TRBJ2-7	TRBV2	.	CASSVPSGGLSSYEQYF	TGTGCCAGCAGTGTTCCTAGCGGGGGCCTAAGCTCCTACGAGCAGTACTTC
TRBD1	TRBJ2-4	TRBV19	few	CASSPRQGAWDIQYF	TGTGCCAGTAGTCCTCGACAGGGGGCATGGGACATTCAGTACTTC
.	TRBJ1-6	TRBV19	.	CASSIGLGRDNSPLHF	TGTGCCAGTAGTATCGGTTTAGGACGGGATAATTCACCCCTCCACTTT
TRBD1	TRBJ2-7	TRBV6-5	.	CASSRDRGLYEQYF	TGTGCCAGCAGTCGGGACAGGGGGCTCTACGAGCAGTACTTC
TRBD1	TRBJ2-5	TRBV11-1	.	CASLGQGPETQYF	TGTGCCAGCTTGGGACAGGGGCCGGAGACCCAGTACTTC
.	TRBJ1-1	TRBV7-9	.	CASSFKVVVDRAGTEAFF	TGTGCCAGCAGCTTTAAAGTGGTGGTCGACAGAGCGGGAACTGAAGCTTTCTTT
TRBD2	TRBJ2-1	TRBV5-1	.	CASSLGGTSITNEQFF	TGCGCCAGCAGCTTGGGTGGGACTAGCATAACCAATGAGCAGTTCTTC